Reported below is one TCR beta chain. This clone's antigen is unknown. No base-level quality is on record; no much larger clone is a single base apart. The data originate from a study of blood T cell repertoires in COVID-19 (dated by TCRdb to the early 2020s). A note on the overall study: Collaborator samples came from the United States, Italy and Spain and covered acute and convalescent phases of COVID-19. The prospective study material was composed of cDNA or gDNA derived from T cells, B-cell-depleted T cells, or PBMCs. Deeply sampled blood TCRbeta repertoires from subjects exposed to, actively infected with, or recovered from COVID-19 were included in the dataset. The repertoires were made available in a free public database intended to serve as a resource for research on the immune response to SARS-CoV-2. Samples were obtained from the ongoing ImmuneRACE study (first 160 participants) and from 1,000 to 1,500 subjects provided by 6 global collaborators. The sample metadata nearly always contained a de-identified subject ID, COVID-19 status, age in years and sex. HLA class I and class II types, where available, came from metadata supplied by the sample provider rather than from assay-based typing.

The immunoSEQ Assay, a bias-controlled multiplex PCR, was used to amplify TCRbeta CDR3 regions from genomic DNA. From the authors' description of their analysis: The number of nucleated cells in each sample was estimated by amplification of reference gene primers within the assay. Sequence reads were collapsed and filtered to measure the absolute abundance of every unique TCRbeta CDR3 rearrangement. For each sample, productive Simpson clonality was calculated as the square root of Simpson's diversity index over productive rearrangements. TCRdb's version of the immuneACCESS table is confined to in-frame rearrangements and falls short of the full clone set. An unresolved V gene accounts for under half of the shortfall where checked; the remainder is of unknown origin. That table furnishes V, J and clone size, whereas the DNA furnished D and trimming. For this sample the table gives about 200,000 clones, of which about 89% were detected only once. The ten largest clones represent about 6.5% of the sample.

A second Seattle source provided samples from volunteer blood donors who had recovered from COVID-19. The collaborating institutions used their own protocols to collect whole blood in K2EDTA tubes. For TCRbeta analysis, collaborator samples were shipped as frozen whole blood, as isolated PBMCs, or as DNA extracted from either sample type. Overall study results and their limits: The quantity of clinical and demographic metadata differed by source and by participant and was supplied without curation.

The receptor was derived from a man in his 60s who had recovered from COVID-19. Sequenced: peripheral blood.

The CDR3 in this case is CASRLVDPTDTQYF. The base sequence is TGTGCCAGCAGATTAGTAGATCCCACAGATACGCAGTATTTT. The V and J segments used are TRBV6-5 and TRBJ2-3, with no D gene named confidently. The CDR3 has 14 amino acids, counting the end cysteine and phenylalanine. The entry retains the CDR3 DNA only, 42 bases that are in frame from base 1. The junction shows trimming of 6 bases on V and 2 bases on J, plus 12 bases between the germline ends. According to the germline V gene, CDR1 reads MNHEY and CDR2 reads SVGAGI.